This T cell receptor beta chain originates from a study of chemoradiotherapy in HPV16-positive cancers. Study background: Functional T-cell assays on a couple of HPV16-positive patients' cells defined candidate HPV-specific clones and common TCR motifs.

The method was immunoSEQ multiplex PCR; TCRdb's version includes in-frame clones alone and lacks a portion of them. The data show about 970 clones, 85% to 90% seen once. The CDR3 covers 15 residues. V was clipped by 5 bases and J by 7 bases, with 18 bases between them. CDR1 is SGHAT, CDR2 FQNNGV, per germline. In the case of this clone: Its antigen is unknown.

General observations from the study: Better recurrence-free survival went with HPV-responsive T-cell expansion in HPV16-positive patients. Candidate HPV-specific clones and E7-related TCR motifs grew in tumor during treatment. HPV-specific T cells were functionally defined from only a couple of HPV16-positive patients.

The chain uses TRBV11-2 and TRBJ2-1; no reliable D call. Sequencing was performed on tumor tissue, taken from a patient who underwent chemoradiotherapy. This TCR was sampled from a human donor with HPV-associated anogenital cancer. In nucleotides, the CDR3 is TGTGCCAGCAGCATGGGCCCACCTCGGCGTAATGAGCAGTTCTTC. Protein product: CASSMGPPRRNEQFF.